This TCR beta chain comes out of a study of OX40 agonist ivuxolimab in advanced cancers. Study context: Head and neck, renal cell, melanoma or hepatocellular carcinoma were the cancers that dose-escalation patients had.

Clones were sequenced by immunoSEQ multiplex PCR, and TCRdb holds only the in-frame ones, with some missing. The table shows just over 80,000 clones, with 70% to 90% occurring only once. The study, taken as a whole, reports: Antigen specificity was not determined for the expanded peripheral T cells.

With respect to this clone: Its antigen is as yet unknown.

Germline values: CDR1 MNHEY, CDR2 SVGAGI. V gave up 10 bases and J gave up 1 base, with 5 bases separating them. The CDR3 has 12 amino acids. This specimen consisted of CD4+ or CD8+ T cells sorted from blood, obtained in a trial of the OX40 agonist ivuxolimab. This receptor was identified in an adult with an advanced solid tumor such as melanoma, head and neck, liver or kidney cancer. The chain joins TRBV6-5 to TRBJ2-6; no clear D. The CDR3 bases are TGTGCCACGCTATCTGGGGCCAACGTCCTGACTTTC. It yields the protein CATLSGANVLTF.